This T cell receptor beta chain was recorded in a study of blood T cell dynamics during melanoma immunotherapy. About the research overall: Patients with metastatic melanoma got pembrolizumab or nivolumab-ipilimumab as first-line care. Study results and limitations: It remained unknown if the driving T cell clones were melanoma-specific. PBMC repertoires of eventual disease-control patients split at W3 into clonality or diversity gains.

Time point indicated: pre-treatment baseline. Patients had no prior systemic cancer treatment, immunosuppressants or other active cancers. The protocol was immunoSEQ multiplex PCR, while the TCRdb copy is restricted to in-frame clones and leaves out a portion. Of 9,500 to 14,000 clones in the sample, over 80% were seen once. Germline V CDR1 and CDR2: MNHNS, SASEGT. The CDR3 is 16 amino acids. V lost 3 bases and J lost 5; bases outside the gene matches: 9. In the case of this clone: Its antigen is currently unknown.

This sequence joins TRBV6-1 and TRBJ1-5; TRBD1 aligns across 8 bases. The starting material was blood, obtained from a patient treated with checkpoint blockade. The TCR was taken from a human donor with melanoma. The CDR3 DNA sequence: TGTGCCAGCAGTGAGGAATCGACAGGGGCCTATCAGCCCCAGCATTTT. Translating it yields CASSEESTGAYQPQHF.